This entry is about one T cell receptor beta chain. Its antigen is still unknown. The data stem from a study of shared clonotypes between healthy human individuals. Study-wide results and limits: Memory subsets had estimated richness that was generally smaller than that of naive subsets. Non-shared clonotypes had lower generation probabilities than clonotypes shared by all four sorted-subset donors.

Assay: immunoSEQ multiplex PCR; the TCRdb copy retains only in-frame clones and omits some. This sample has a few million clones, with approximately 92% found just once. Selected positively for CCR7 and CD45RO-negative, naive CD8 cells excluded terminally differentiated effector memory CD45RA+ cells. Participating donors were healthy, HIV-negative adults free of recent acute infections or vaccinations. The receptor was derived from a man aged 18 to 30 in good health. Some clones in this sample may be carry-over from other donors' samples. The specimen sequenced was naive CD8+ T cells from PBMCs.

The DNA of the CDR3 is TGTGCCAGTAGTCGTTCGGTGCCAGTCGGTAGTTGGACTGAAGCTTTCTTT. The encoded protein is CASSRSVPVGSWTEAFF. The chain combines TRBV19 with TRBJ1-1; D gene ambiguous. The CDR3 is 17 residues long. Germline V lookup: CDR1 LNHDA, CDR2 SQIVND (reference sequence). V dropped 5 bases and J dropped 5 bases, with 24 bases sitting between them.